Sequencing of this TCR beta chain was carried out in a study of blood T cell repertoires in COVID-19. About the research overall: Donors in the United States, Italy and Spain gave samples during acute or convalescent COVID-19.

Per the original methods: Reference gene primer amplification in the assay estimated nucleated cell counts. Sequenced by immunoSEQ multiplex PCR; TCRdb stores in-frame clones only, minus some. V, J and clone size are taken as reported in that table, and D and trimming were inferred from the DNA itself. The profile covers about 150,000 clones, with roughly 80% appearing a single time and around 1.7% taken by the ten largest. Between the trimmed V and J ends, which lost 0 bases and 6 bases, there was a span of 10 bases. Per the germline V gene, CDR1 is SGDLS and CDR2 is YYNGEE. CDR3 length: 14 amino acids.

This clonotype was sampled from a man aged 80 or over with acute or convalescent COVID-19. The specimen sequenced was peripheral blood. The V and J genes are TRBV9 and TRBJ2-1; D is undetermined. CDR3 coding DNA: TGTGCCAGCAGCGTAGGCGGTCCGATCAATGAGCAGTTCTTC. It yields the protein CASSVGGPINEQFF.